This T cell receptor beta chain was obtained from a study of blood T cell repertoires in COVID-19. Study-level information: There were acute and convalescent COVID-19 samples, and they came from the United States, Italy and Spain. PBMCs, B-cell-depleted T cells, or T cells were the source of the cDNA or gDNA that made up the material.

Germline CDR1 MNHEY, CDR2 SVGAGI. CDR3 length: 15 residues. Germline trimming cut 3 bases from V and 4 bases from J; bases unmatched to any gene: 8. In the source study's methods: Reference gene primers were amplified, and this amplification served to estimate nucleated cell counts. Method: immunoSEQ multiplex PCR; TCRdb's copy keeps in-frame clones and lacks some. The V and J calls and the clone size are those of that table, but D and trimming were determined from the DNA. This table holds under 200,000 clones, roughly 83% found once. The sequence was collected from a woman aged 55-70 years with acute or convalescent COVID-19. The gene calls are TRBV6-5 and TRBJ1-1; 7 bases fit TRBD1. Material: peripheral blood. CDR3 DNA: TGTGCCAGCAGTTATCACAGGGGAGTAGTCACTGAAGCTTTCTTT. Its protein product is CASSYHRGVVTEAFF.